This T cell receptor beta chain was identified during a study of technical replicates of blood from several donors. This table comes from immunoSEQ multiplex PCR, and its TCRdb copy is limited to in-frame clones, with some not included. Here the sample spans over 90,000 clones, 95% being singletons. Germline CDR1 reads SGHDN; CDR2 reads FVKESK. The ends were cut back, 0 bases at V and 5 bases at J, with 19 bases in the middle. The CDR3 is 17 residues long. Input material: T cells isolated from PBMCs. The chain recombines TRBV14 with TRBJ2-5; the D gene is possibly TRBD2 (6 bases). This TCR derives from a human donor in good health. The CDR3 region has the DNA TGTGCCAGCAGCCAAGATTGGGTAGCGGAGAGTTGGGAGACCCAGTACTTC. It yields the protein CASSQDWVAESWETQYF.